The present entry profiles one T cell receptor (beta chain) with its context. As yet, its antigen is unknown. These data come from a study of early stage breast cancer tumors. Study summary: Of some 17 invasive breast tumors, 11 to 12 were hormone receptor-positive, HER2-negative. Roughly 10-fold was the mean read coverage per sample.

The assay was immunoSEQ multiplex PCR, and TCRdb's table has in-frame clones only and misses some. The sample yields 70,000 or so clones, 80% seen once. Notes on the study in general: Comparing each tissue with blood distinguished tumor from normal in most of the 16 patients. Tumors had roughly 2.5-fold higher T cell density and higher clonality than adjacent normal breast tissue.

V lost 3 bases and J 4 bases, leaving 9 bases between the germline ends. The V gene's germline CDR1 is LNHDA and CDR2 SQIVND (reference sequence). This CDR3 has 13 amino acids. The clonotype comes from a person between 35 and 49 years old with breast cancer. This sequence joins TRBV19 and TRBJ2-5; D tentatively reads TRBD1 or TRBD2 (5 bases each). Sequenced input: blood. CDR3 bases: TGTGCCAGTAGTATGGGGGAGTTAGAGACCCAGTACTTC. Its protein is CASSMGELETQYF.